This T cell receptor (beta chain) was sequenced in a study of cytomegalovirus exposure and HLA in healthy donors. A word on this clone: No antigen is known for it.

PCR amplification relied on 60 Vbeta primers (plus 13 Jbeta primers). Profiled with immunoSEQ multiplex PCR; TCRdb holds only in-frame clones, not every one. The data contain nearly 110,000 clones, roughly 75% of them seen just once; the ten biggest clones take up roughly 2.5%. Points from the study as a whole: Per a later analysis, about 17,000 TCR beta sequences showed association with HLA alleles at 0.05 false discovery rate. The Asian-associated ancestry cluster reportedly had fewer N-insertions than the 666-donor mean in a later analysis.

The CDR3 covers 14 residues. Germline V gene lookup returns CDR1 LNHDA and CDR2 SQIVND (reference sequence). Trimming shortened V by 3 bases and J by 5 bases, and 11 bases separated the two germline ends. The chain couples TRBV19 to TRBJ2-1; tentative D call: TRBD1 (6 bases). The sequence derives from a man aged 40-49 years in good health and CMV-seronegative. The specimen sequenced was PBMCs. CDR3 in DNA: TGTGCCAGTAGTATCCGGACAGCCAACAATGAGCAGTTCTTC. Residues: CASSIRTANNEQFF.